This T cell receptor beta chain was documented in a study of response to subunit inactivated influenza vaccine. Study conclusions and caveats: The authors offered the suggestion that each seasonal influenza vaccination recruits few new T cells.

TCRdb re-derived calls from the RT-PCR reads in MiXCR, one entry per CDR3 protein. The sample shows roughly 630,000 distinct CDR3 sequences, 14% of them seen only once. CDR1 and CDR2 (germline): DFQATT, SNEGSKA (reference sequence). The CDR3 length is 15 residues. J lost 0 bases, V lost 6 bases, and 4 bases had no gene match. Turning to this clonotype: Its target is unknown.

Sample: PBMCs from blood, taken roughly 15 days before vaccination. The chain links TRBV20-1 to TRBJ2-3; TRBD2 agrees at 12 bases. The source is a man aged 45-65 years who received an inactivated influenza vaccine. CDR3 region: CSATGLAGSTDTQYF. For the CDR3, the DNA is TGCAGTGCCACAGGACTAGCGGGGAGCACAGATACGCAGTATTTT.